The 2 T cell receptor beta chains given below trace back to one sample, sequenced in a study of blood T cell repertoires in COVID-19. Profiled with immunoSEQ multiplex PCR; TCRdb holds only in-frame clones, not every one. The sample lists about 330,000 clones; more than 70% were seen once. The specimen sequenced was PBMCs or T cells enriched from blood (not recorded which). Every receptor here comes from a woman in her twenties or thirties who had recovered from COVID-19.

The count of this clone is one. The rearrangement joins TRBV2 to TRBJ2-4; D perhaps matches TRBD2 (6 bases). The CDR3 consists of 15 residues. Trimming stripped 3 bases from V and 1 base from J, with 10 bases between. CDR1 SNHLY and CDR2 FYNNEI come from the germline V gene. CDR3 loop: CASSDGGLAKNIQYF. As DNA, the CDR3 is TGTGCCAGCAGTGACGGGGGTCTCGCCAAAAACATTCAGTACTTC.

This clone was counted a few times. The chain employs TRBV3-1 (or the pseudogene TRBV3-2) and TRBJ1-1, with 8 bases identical to TRBD1. V shed 3 bases and J 4 bases; nucleotides not matched to a gene: 4. This CDR3 is 14 amino acids long. In germline, CDR1 is LGHDT, CDR2 YNNKEL (reference sequence). The CDR3 is CASSHQQGVTEAFF. For the CDR3, the DNA is TGTGCCAGCAGCCACCAACAGGGGGTCACTGAAGCTTTCTTT.